The clone carrying this TCR beta chain was observed a single time. Its antigen is as yet unknown. This record belongs to a study of vaccination and CD4 T cells after COVID-19. The assay that was used to sequence DNA from cultured CD4+ T cells was the Oncomine TCR Beta short-read assay. Researchers extracted genomic DNA from CD4+ T cells that had been cultured. Using its own MiXCR run on the PCR reads, TCRdb lists one record per CDR3 protein. The repertoire holds about 7,800 distinct CDR3 sequences, with 41% as singletons. Treatment described: roughly 11-day PBMC culture with coronavirus spike peptide pools or control peptides (ViraFEST assay). Prior to the COVID-19 pandemic (2011-2018), the unexposed donor's CD4+ T cells were collected. The TCR comes from a human donor in good health. The sequencing sample was made of CD4+ T cells from blood, cultured in vitro.

The CDR3 region has the DNA TGTGCCAGCACCTCCCCACCTAGGGGACAGGGGGCTACCGGGGAGCTGTTTTTT. It is translated as CASTSPPRGQGATGELFF. The J gene is TRBJ2-2, the V gene TRBV28; TRBD1 agrees at 12 bases. Trimming took 7 bases from V and 5 from J; bases not matched to a gene: 14. Germline CDR1 reads MDHEN; CDR2 reads SYDVKM. The CDR3 extends over 18 amino acids.